This passage covers 30 T cell receptor beta chains from one sample sequenced in a study of T cell responses to AZD1222 COVID-19 vaccine. TCRdb's copy holds only in-frame clones and misses some; the assay was immunoSEQ multiplex PCR. The data show 100,000 to 150,000 clones, roughly 88% seen once. The sample here was peripheral blood, taken on day 0 of MenACWY control vaccination. The receptor set was obtained from an adult in good health.

The CDR3 is CASSSTGKGKEFQKLFF. CDR3 nucleotides: TGTGCCAGCAGTTCCACAGGGAAAGGGAAAGAATTCCAAAAACTGTTTTTT. The chain combines TRBV2 with TRBJ1-4; D is perhaps TRBD1 (6 bases). Germline assignment: CDR1 SNHLY and CDR2 FYNNEI. V was clipped by 5 bases and J by 9 bases, with 25 bases between them. The CDR3 contains 17 residues.

This clone has only one observation. The CDR3: CASSIAGNPYEQYF. The DNA for the CDR3 is TGTGCCAGCAGCATCGCGGGGAACCCCTACGAGCAGTACTTC. V usage is TRBV27 and J usage is TRBJ2-7; TRBD2 is a possible D gene (6 bases). Trimming stripped 6 bases from V and 2 bases from J, with 14 bases between. Germline V gene sequence: CDR1 MNHEY, CDR2 SMNVEV (reference sequence). This CDR3 spans 14 amino acids.

This chain connects TRBV9 to TRBJ1-1; 11 nucleotides agree with TRBD1. The CDR3 runs 17 residues. V trimming: 0 bases; J trimming: 0 bases; junction bases outside the gene matches: 4. The germline gives CDR1 SGDLS, CDR2 YYNGEE. The CDR3 nucleotides read TGTGCCAGCAGCGTAGGGGACAGGGGGGATTTGAACACTGAAGCTTTCTTT. This encodes CASSVGDRGDLNTEAFF.

The chain uses TRBV12-3 or TRBV12-4 and TRBJ1-4; D ambiguous. Trimming left V 3 bases short and J 2 bases short, with 4 bases between. The CDR3 has 13 residues. The CDR3 coding sequence is TGTGCCAGCAGTTTGTATACTAATGAAAAACTGTTTTTT. Translation: CASSLYTNEKLFF.

The chain uses TRBV11-2 and TRBJ2-5, with 10 bases that match TRBD2. The CDR3 extends over 17 amino acids. Trimming at V came to 0 bases and at J to 11 bases, leaving 15 bases not matched to a gene. CDR1 and CDR2 from the germline V gene are SGHAT and FQNNGV. CDR3 coding DNA: TGTGCCAGCAGCTTAGATCTTGGGACCTTACTAGCGGGGTCTCAGTACTTC. Amino acids: CASSLDLGTLLAGSQYF.

This chain connects TRBV7-9 to TRBJ1-2, with 8 bases matching TRBD1. The CDR3 is 15 residues long. Germline values: CDR1 SEHNR, CDR2 FQNEAQ (reference sequence). V dropped 7 bases and J dropped 4; count of bases not matched to a gene: 11. The CDR3 loop reads CASNDVDRAIYGYTF. The CDR3 region has the DNA TGTGCCAGCAACGATGTGGACAGGGCCATCTATGGCTACACCTTC.

This chain joins TRBV3-1 (or the pseudogene TRBV3-2) and TRBJ2-3, with D unclear. CDR3 size: 12 residues. V gave up 4 bases and J gave up 1 base, with 3 bases separating them. Germline loops: CDR1 LGHDT, CDR2 YNNKEL (reference sequence). This chain's CDR3 is CASSPRTDTQYF. The CDR3 DNA follows: TGTGCCAGCAGCCCGCGCACAGATACGCAGTATTTT.

This rearrangement joins TRBV7-9 to TRBJ2-1, with 10 bases fitting TRBD2. Trimming took 10 bases from V and 2 from J; bases not matched to a gene: 5. Germline V CDR1 and CDR2: SEHNR, FQNEAQ (reference sequence). The CDR3 is 14 residues long. CDR3 residues: CANTLAGAYNEQFF. CDR3 coding DNA: TGTGCCAATACTCTAGCGGGAGCCTACAATGAGCAGTTCTTC. Combining the CDR3 with reference TRBV7-9 and TRBJ2-1 gives the whole variable domain DTGVSQNPRHKITKRGQNVTFRCDPISEHNRLYWYRQTLGQGPEFLTYFQNEAQLEKSRLLSDRFSAERPKGSFSTLEIQRTEQGDSAMYLCANTLAGAYNEQFFGPGTRLTVL.

The CDR3 coding sequence is TGTGCCAGCAGTGAAGCGTCCCCTCGAGGGCTCCAAAAACTGAATGGCTACACCTTC. It is translated as CASSEASPRGLQKLNGYTF. This sequence joins TRBV2 and TRBJ1-2; D unclear. Germline V gives CDR1 SNHLY, CDR2 FYNNEI. The CDR3 contains 19 residues. The V end lost 0 bases, the J end lost 6 bases, and 26 bases lay between the germline ends.

This clone was observed once. The chain couples TRBV19 to TRBJ1-5; TRBD1 might be the D (6 bases). CDR3 length: 14 residues. Germline CDR1 reads LNHDA; CDR2 reads SQIVND (reference sequence). V was cut by 3 bases and J by 6 bases, with 12 bases left in between. CDR3 in DNA: TGTGCCAGTAGTATTGGGGGACACAGTCAGCCCCAGCATTTT. Protein: CASSIGGHSQPQHF. The whole variable domain, remainder taken from reference TRBV19 and TRBJ1-5, is DGGITQSPKYLFRKEGQNVTLSCEQNLNHDAMYWYRQDPGQGLRLIYYSQIVNDFQKGDIAEGYSVSREKKESFPLTVTSAQKNPTAFYLCASSIGGHSQPQHFGDGTRLSIL.

This clone was picked up one time. The rearrangement links TRBV27 to TRBJ1-4; no definite D call. The length of the CDR3 is 16 residues. Germline V gene lookup returns CDR1 MNHEY and CDR2 SMNVEV (reference sequence). The V end lost 10 bases, the J end lost 0 bases, and 18 bases lay between the germline ends. The CDR3 bases are TGTGCCACCTGTGGACGAGCCCCAGCAACTAATGAAAAACTGTTTTTT. Its protein product is CATCGRAPATNEKLFF. The full variable domain, with the rest looked up from reference TRBV27 and TRBJ1-4, is EAQVTQNPRYLITVTGKKLTVTCSQNMNHEYMSWYRQDPGLGLRQIYYSMNVEVTDKGDVPEGYKVSRKEKRNFPLILESPSPNQTSLYFCATCGRAPATNEKLFFGSGTQLSVL.

The gene calls are TRBV19 and TRBJ1-5; 7 bases fit TRBD1. The J segment lost 3 bases and the V segment lost 9 bases, leaving 14 bases of the junction unmatched. This CDR3 is 16 amino acids long. The germline V gene encodes CDR1 LNHDA and CDR2 SQIVND (reference sequence). CDR3 loop: CASRNRDSGYNQPQHF. CDR3 nucleotides: TGTGCCAGCAGGAACCGGGACAGTGGTTACAATCAGCCCCAGCATTTT.

The rearrangement joins TRBV2 to TRBJ1-1, with TRBD1 as a possible D gene (5 bases). V lost 7 bases, J lost 3 bases, and 15 bases lay in between. The CDR3 consists of 14 residues. Germline CDR1 reads SNHLY; CDR2 reads FYNNEI. The CDR3 reads CASTVGGSYTEAFF. The CDR3 DNA is TGTGCCAGCACCGTTGGGGGATCGTACACTGAAGCTTTCTTT.

A remark on this clone: The junction departs from the called germline gene at one end, perhaps through a read error. J is TRBJ1-5 and V is TRBV4-3, with D perhaps matching TRBD1 (6 bases). The CDR3 sequence is 20 residues long. Per the germline V gene, CDR1 is LGHNA and CDR2 is YSLEER. Here the CDR3 DNA reads TGCGCCAGCAGCCAAGGGTGGAAGAACAGGACAGTGACTAGCGATCAGCCCCAGCATTTT. Translated, it gives CASSQGWKNRTVTSDQPQHF.

This chain links TRBV4-3 with TRBJ1-2; TRBD1 might be the D (6 bases). The CDR3 length is 15 residues. CDR1 is LGHNA, CDR2 YSLEER, per germline. Trimming left V 1 base short and J 4 bases short, with 13 bases between. DNA of the CDR3: TGCGCCAGCAGCCAAGGCCAGGGGCAGGGCTATGGCTACACCTTC. Its translation: CASSQGQGQGYGYTF.

The chain couples TRBV21-1 to TRBJ2-3; the D call in the table, TRBD2, was not verified against the DNA. TRBV21-1 is reported as a pseudogene. This CDR3 region has 15 residues. DNA of the CDR3: TGTGCCAGCATGGCTCTAGCGGTTTCCCCAGATACGCAGTATTTT. Its protein is CASMALAVSPDTQYF.

Points on this clone: The junction departs from germline at one end; a sequencing error may be responsible. This sample also contains other DNA sequences that code for the same CDR3. This chain joins TRBV28 and TRBJ1-2, with D unresolved. This CDR3 contains 11 residues. Germline CDR1 is MDHEN and CDR2 is SYDVKM. The CDR3, as DNA: TGTGCCAGCAGCGGAGCGATTGGCTATACCTTC. It translates to CASSGAIGYTF.

This clone was detected once. The rearrangement joins TRBV3-1 (or the pseudogene TRBV3-2) to TRBJ2-7; 7 bases are shared with TRBD2. The CDR3 extends over 12 amino acids. Germline V gene data show CDR1 as LGHDT and CDR2 as YNNKEL (reference sequence). Germline trimming cut 4 bases from V and 6 bases from J; bases unmatched to any gene: 3. The CDR3 here is CASSRREGEQYF. CDR3 coding DNA: TGTGCCAGCAGCCGCAGGGAGGGCGAGCAGTACTTC.

This clone was seen only once. V and J are TRBV2 and TRBJ1-4; D unclear. The germline CDR1 and CDR2 sequences are SNHLY and FYNNEI. The CDR3 consists of 12 residues. Trimming removed 7 bases at V and 3 bases at J, with 6 bases between. The CDR3 sequence: CASKRSNEKLFF. CDR3 bases: TGTGCCAGCAAGAGATCTAATGAAAAACTGTTTTTT.

On this clone: One end of the junction varies from germline; a read error may be responsible. The chain recombines TRBV5-5 with TRBJ2-3; tentative D call: TRBD1 (5 bases). The CDR3 extends over 18 amino acids. From germline, CDR1 is SGHKS and CDR2 YYEKEE (reference sequence). The CDR3 DNA reads TGTGCCAGCAACTTGGATGTAAGGGGATTTACTATTGGGGATACGCAGTATTTT. Its translation is CASNLDVRGFTIGDTQYF.

The CDR3 coding sequence is TGTGCCAGCTCACCGCAAATCCCAGACGCGAACACCGGGGAGCTGTTTTTT. It is translated as CASSPQIPDANTGELFF. The V and J genes are TRBV18 and TRBJ2-2; no definite D call. Germline V CDR1 and CDR2: KGHSH, LQKENI. The CDR3 extends over 17 amino acids. Between the trimmed V and J ends, which lost 3 bases and 0 bases, there was a span of 14 bases.

The CDR3 region has the DNA TGCGCCAGCAGCCAAGATTGGAGGGGAAGAATCCCCCTCAATGAGCAGTTCTTC. Its protein product is CASSQDWRGRIPLNEQFF. This chain joins TRBV4-3 and TRBJ2-1; possibly TRBD2 for D (6 bases). The germline V gene has CDR1 LGHNA and CDR2 YSLEER. CDR3 length: 18 amino acids. The V end lost 0 bases, the J end lost 6 bases, and 21 bases lay between the germline ends.

The chain links TRBV29-1 to TRBJ1-3, with TRBD1 as a possible D gene (5 bases). Deletions cut 4 bases from V and 2 bases from J, with 9 bases between. CDR1 and CDR2 from the germline V gene are SQVTM and ANQGSEA. The CDR3 loop spans 13 amino acids. In nucleotides, the CDR3 is TGCAGCGTTGGGGGACCAGCTGGAAACACCATATATTTT. The encoded protein is CSVGGPAGNTIYF. Full variable domain (outside the CDR3, taken from reference TRBV29-1 and TRBJ1-3): SAVISQKPSRDICQRGTSLTIQCQVDSQVTMMFWYRQQPGQSLTLIATANQGSEATYESGFVIDKFPISRPNLTFSTLTVSNMSPEDSSIYLCSVGGPAGNTIYFGEGSWLTVV.

The chain links TRBV19 to TRBJ2-5, with a possible D match to TRBD1 (6 bases). The CDR3 covers 14 residues. In germline, CDR1 is LNHDA, CDR2 SQIVND (reference sequence). Trimming pared 5 bases from V and 6 bases from J, leaving 16 bases between. The CDR3 bases are TGTGCCAGTAGTTCCCGGGACAAAGTCCAGACCCAGTACTTC. Translating it yields CASSSRDKVQTQYF.

The J gene is TRBJ2-1, the V gene TRBV3-1 (or the pseudogene TRBV3-2); 9 bases line up with TRBD2. The CDR3 runs to 15 residues. V shed 4 bases, J shed 4 bases, and the junction held 5 bases outside the gene matches. Germline V gives CDR1 LGHDT, CDR2 YNNKEL (reference sequence). CDR3 protein: CASSPRTSAYNEQFF. CDR3 DNA: TGTGCCAGCAGCCCCCGGACTAGCGCTTACAATGAGCAGTTCTTC.

The chain has TRBV5-1 and TRBJ2-2, with no clear D. Germline V gene sequence: CDR1 SGHRS, CDR2 YFSETQ. CDR3 length: 14 residues. The V and J ends lost 0 bases and 2 bases respectively, with 5 bases between them. The CDR3 is CASSLDRNTGELFF. CDR3 DNA: TGCGCCAGCAGCTTGGACAGAAACACCGGGGAGCTGTTTTTT.

This clone was found a few times. The V gene is TRBV7-2, the J gene TRBJ1-5; D not resolved. The germline gives CDR1 SGHTA, CDR2 FQGNSA. V was pared by 2 bases and J by 2 bases, with 7 bases between. The CDR3 is 14 residues long. CDR3 DNA sequence: TGTGCCAGCAGCTTACGGTCTGGCAATCAGCCCCAGCATTTT. Amino acid sequence: CASSLRSGNQPQHF.

In its sample, this clone was seen a few times. This sequence joins TRBV15 and TRBJ2-3; TRBD1 agrees at 9 bases. There are 12 residues in the CDR3. Unmatched junction bases numbered 4, after V lost 1 base and J lost 14 bases. CDR1 is LNHNV, CDR2 YYDKDF, per germline (reference sequence). CDR3 DNA sequence: TGTGCCACCAGCAGAGCTACAGGGGGCCCGTATTTT. Translating it yields CATSRATGGPYF.

This chain joins TRBV6-6 and TRBJ1-1; D gene uncertain. Germline V gene sequence: CDR1 MNHNY, CDR2 SVGAGI (reference sequence). V dropped 0 bases and J dropped 0 bases, with 8 bases sitting between them. The CDR3 loop spans 15 amino acids. The DNA for the CDR3 is TGTGCCAGCAGTTACTCGGGCGACATGAACACTGAAGCTTTCTTT. Protein sequence: CASSYSGDMNTEAFF.

V is TRBV5-6 and J is TRBJ1-2; a weak D match, TRBD1 (5 bases). With 2 bases removed from V and 0 bases from J, the gap between germline ends came to 8 bases. Germline V gene sequence: CDR1 SGHDT, CDR2 YYEEEE. The CDR3 loop spans 14 amino acids. In nucleotides, the CDR3 is TGTGCCAGCAGCTTAAGGGGAGCTAACTATGGCTACACCTTC. Translated, it gives CASSLRGANYGYTF. The full variable domain, rest sourced from reference TRBV5-6 and TRBJ1-2, is DAGVTQSPTHLIKTRGQQVTLRCSPKSGHDTVSWYQQALGQGPQFIFQYYEEEERQRGNFPDRFSGHQFPNYSSELNVNALLLGDSALYLCASSLRGANYGYTFGSGTRLTVV.